This T cell receptor beta chain was sequenced during a study of identical twins. Study-wide findings and caveats: Insertions ran lower in abundant cord blood beta clonotypes, though not in memory repertoires. Invariant cells of the MAIT and iNKT types might have partly distorted the zero-insertion analyses. Excess twin sharing in beta out-of-frame sequences was weaker.

Via MiXCR, TCRdb re-called the 5' RACE reads, giving one row per CDR3 protein. The table lists approximately 700,000 distinct CDR3 sequences, about 20% of them singletons. Germline V gene lookup returns CDR1 LGHDT and CDR2 YNNKEL (reference sequence). The CDR3 length is 14 residues. Trimming shortened V by 7 bases and J by 12 bases, and 24 bases separated the two germline ends. Concerning this clonotype itself: Its antigen is as yet unknown.

These sequences were also reported in another study, on T cells expressing NK-cell markers. That report notes: Researchers report these clonotypes also headed the CD3+CD56-NKG2C+ fraction in a few donors.

Specimen: PBMCs. The chain recombines TRBV3-1 with TRBJ2-5; a possible D gene is TRBD2 (5 bases). This sequence originates from a woman in her late teens or twenties in good health. For the CDR3, the DNA is TGTGCCAGCAAAGACGGGGATGGTTATCGAAGAGAGTACTTC. Amino acids: CASKDGDGYRREYF.